Here is one T cell receptor (beta chain) with its context. These data are taken from a study of shared clonotypes between healthy human individuals. For the study at large: The donor pool was made up of two women and a few men aged 18 to 49.

Some clones are missing from TCRdb's copy, which holds only in-frame ones; the method was immunoSEQ multiplex PCR. The table lists around 2,000,000 clones, over 85% of them singletons. Naive-designated CD8 cells lacked CD45RO, were positively enriched for CCR7, and omitted terminally differentiated effector memory CD45RA+ cells. V lost 1 base and J lost 5, with 12 bases in between. The length of the CDR3 is 14 residues. Germline loops: CDR1 LNHDA, CDR2 SQIVND (reference sequence). The V and J genes are TRBV19 and TRBJ2-7; D may be TRBD2 (6 bases). Sequenced: naive CD8+ T cells sorted from blood. The clonotype comes from a man between 18 and 29 years old in good health. As DNA, the CDR3 is TGTGCCAGTAGTATAGTTGGGAGGAGCGACGAGCAGTACTTC. Protein: CASSIVGRSDEQYF. Using reference TRBV19 and TRBJ2-7 for the parts outside the CDR3, the full variable domain is DGGITQSPKYLFRKEGQNVTLSCEQNLNHDAMYWYRQDPGQGLRLIYYSQIVNDFQKGDIAEGYSVSREKKESFPLTVTSAQKNPTAFYLCASSIVGRSDEQYFGPGTRLTVT.